This section outlines one T cell receptor (beta chain) sequence together with its context. Antigen: not known. Distinct nucleotide sequences in the sample also encode this CDR3. Every donor, a Caucasian adult, lived in Nashville, Tennessee. Trimming left V 3 bases short and J 2 bases short, with 6 bases between. The CDR3 spans 13 residues. The germline CDR1 and CDR2 sequences are WNHNN and SYGVQD (reference sequence). This specimen comes from a study of shared clonotypes between healthy human individuals. The overall study: CD8 memory received one plate per donor, CD8 naive two, CD4 memory three and CD4 naive three. Overall study findings and caveats: Only a few donors were included, so the genetic and exposure-history diversity represented was limited.

An assay was performed, and its level was deep. The assay was immunoSEQ multiplex PCR, and TCRdb's table has in-frame clones only and misses some. The sample includes over a million clones, roughly 96% of them seen just once. The chain carries TRBV10-1 and TRBJ2-3; D not resolved. The clonotype comes from a man aged 30-40 years in good health. The specimen was naive CD4+ T cells sorted from blood. The subset denotes: CD45RA+ positively selected. CDR3 sequence reads: CASSDSPTDTQYF. As DNA, the CDR3 is TGCGCCAGCAGTGATTCCCCCACAGATACGCAGTATTTT.